The TCR beta chain described here comes from a study of identical twins. TCRdb redid the calling of the 5' RACE reads with MiXCR, one entry per CDR3 protein. The sample consists of 450,000 or so distinct CDR3 sequences, roughly 13% of them appearing once. V lost 0 bases, J lost 4 bases, and 10 bases lay in between. This CDR3 region has 14 residues. Germline values: CDR1 DFQATT, CDR2 SNEGSKA (reference sequence). The sample was also linked to a second study, of yellow fever vaccine responses in identical twins.

Specimen: CD4+ T cells sorted from blood. The rearrangement joins TRBV20-1 to TRBJ2-1, with D perhaps TRBD2 (6 bases). This receptor was taken from a woman aged 18-29 years in good health. CDR3 bases: TGCAGTGCTAGAGATCCGGGACTTTACAATGAGCAGTTCTTC. The encoded protein is CSARDPGLYNEQFF.